The TCR beta chain described here comes from a study of technical replicates of blood from a handful of donors. The data were produced by immunoSEQ multiplex PCR, yet TCRdb's version contains in-frame clones alone and is incomplete. The table lists tens of thousands of clones, roughly 97% of them singletons. CDR1 and CDR2 from the germline V gene are LNHDA and SQIVND (reference sequence). The V end lost 7 bases, the J end lost 5 bases, and 14 bases lay between the germline ends. The CDR3 consists of 13 residues. Material: T cells isolated from PBMCs. The TCR originated in a human donor in good health. The J gene is TRBJ2-5, the V gene TRBV19, with D possibly matching TRBD1 (7 bases). In nucleotides, the CDR3 is TGTGCCAGTACGGAGGGGGCGCGGGAGACCCAGTACTTC. This codes for CASTEGARETQYF.